This T cell receptor (beta chain) comes out of a study of cytomegalovirus exposure and HLA in healthy donors. Study in general: Inside one of the first data releases sat tens of millions of unique TCRs taken from HLA-typed donors.

The PCR had 60 Vbeta and 13 Jbeta primers. Clones were sequenced by immunoSEQ multiplex PCR, and TCRdb holds only the in-frame ones, with some missing. The profile covers under 200,000 clones, with around 79% appearing a single time and around 0.42% taken by the ten largest. The CDR3 runs 16 residues. V was trimmed by 0 bases and J by 3 bases, leaving 13 bases between them. Germline V gene lookup returns CDR1 SGHDT and CDR2 YYEEEE. Study-level points and caveats: An assumption of roughly uniform sequencing depth across donors underlay the presence/absence analyses. Sequence variants that were highly shared formed a cluster that was likely a sequencing artifact.

On this clone itself: Its specificity is unknown.

The V and J genes are TRBV5-6 and TRBJ2-1; TRBD2 might be the D (6 bases). The sequenced material came from PBMCs. The origin of this receptor is a male donor in good health and CMV-seropositive. The CDR3 sequence: CASSLAVAEIYNEQFF. The CDR3 DNA sequence: TGTGCCAGCAGCTTGGCCGTAGCGGAGATCTACAATGAGCAGTTCTTC.